One TCR beta chain is described in this entry. The data are from a study of technical replicates of blood from a handful of donors. In germline, CDR1 is LGHNA, CDR2 YNFKEQ. V lost 4 bases, J lost 4 bases, and 12 bases stayed unmatched. The CDR3 spans 17 residues. The protocol was immunoSEQ multiplex PCR, while the TCRdb copy is restricted to in-frame clones and leaves out a portion. The sample includes approximately 75,000 clones, approximately 80% seen only once; the top ten take roughly 4%. The J gene is TRBJ2-1, the V gene TRBV4-2; 8 nucleotides align to TRBD2. This TCR came from a human donor in good health. Some clones in this sample may be carry-over from other donors' samples. The source material was PBMCs. CDR3 coding DNA: TGTGCCAGCAGCCCTCACCCCCCGGGAGGGCCGTACAATGAGCAGTTCTTC. It encodes CASSPHPPGGPYNEQFF.